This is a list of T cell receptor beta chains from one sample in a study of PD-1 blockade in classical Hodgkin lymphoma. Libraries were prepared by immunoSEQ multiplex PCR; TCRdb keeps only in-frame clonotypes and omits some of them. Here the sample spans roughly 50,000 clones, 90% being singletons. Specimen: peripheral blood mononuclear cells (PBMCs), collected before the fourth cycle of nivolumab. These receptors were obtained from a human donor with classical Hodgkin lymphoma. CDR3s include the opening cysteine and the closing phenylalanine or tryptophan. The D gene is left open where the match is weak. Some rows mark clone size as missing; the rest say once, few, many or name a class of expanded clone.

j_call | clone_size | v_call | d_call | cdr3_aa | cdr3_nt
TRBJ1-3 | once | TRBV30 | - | CALTAFVDTIYF | TGTGCCTTGACAGCATTCGTTGACACCATATATTTT
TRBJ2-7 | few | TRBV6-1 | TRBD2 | CASSPRGGYEQYF | TGTGCCAGCAGTCCCCGGGGGGGTTACGAGCAGTACTTC
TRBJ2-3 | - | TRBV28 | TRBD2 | CASSPSGRATDTQYF | TGTGCCAGCAGCCCTAGCGGGAGGGCGACAGATACGCAGTATTTT
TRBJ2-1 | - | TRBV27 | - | CASSQPYRRNEQFF | TGTGCCAGCAGTCAGCCTTATCGGCGCAATGAGCAGTTCTTC
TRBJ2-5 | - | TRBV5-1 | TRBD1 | CASSPRQGPPSETQYF | TGCGCCAGCAGCCCCCGACAGGGGCCGCCCTCAGAGACCCAGTACTTC
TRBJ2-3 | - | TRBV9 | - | CASRGGAGVSTDTQYF | TGTGCCAGCAGAGGGGGAGCCGGGGTGAGCACAGATACGCAGTATTTT
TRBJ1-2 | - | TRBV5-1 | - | CASSLAPDIYGYTF | TGCGCCAGCAGCTTGGCCCCAGATATCTATGGCTACACCTTC
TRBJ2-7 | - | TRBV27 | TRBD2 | CASGYSGGTYEQYF | TGTGCCAGCGGGTATAGCGGGGGGACCTACGAGCAGTACTTC
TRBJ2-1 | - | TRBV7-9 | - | CASSLLRSNEQFF | TGTGCCAGCAGCTTATTACGTTCCAATGAGCAGTTCTTC
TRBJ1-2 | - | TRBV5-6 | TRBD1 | CASSLGGGGYTF | TGTGCCAGCAGCTTAGGGGGCGGCGGCTACACCTTC
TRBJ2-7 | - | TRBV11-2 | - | CASSLGPEQYF | TGTGCCAGCAGCTTAGGGCCCGAGCAGTACTTC
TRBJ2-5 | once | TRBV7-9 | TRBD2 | CASSLKAGGLETQYF | TGTGCCAGCAGCTTAAAAGCGGGAGGATTAGAGACCCAGTACTTC
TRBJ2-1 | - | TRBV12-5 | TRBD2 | CASGPLGAGGPGEQFF | TGTGCTAGTGGTCCCTTGGGGGCGGGAGGGCCGGGTGAGCAGTTCTTC
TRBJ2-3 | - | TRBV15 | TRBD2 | CATSRRAPWRGADTQYF | TGTGCCACCAGCAGGAGAGCCCCTTGGCGGGGGGCAGATACGCAGTATTTT
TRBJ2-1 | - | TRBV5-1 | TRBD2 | CASSSPGLATMHEQFF | TGCGCCAGCAGCAGTCCGGGACTAGCAACGATGCATGAGCAGTTCTTC
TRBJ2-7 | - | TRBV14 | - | CASSQDRGNLAYEQYF | TGTGCCAGCAGCCAAGACCGGGGGAATCTCGCCTACGAGCAGTACTTC
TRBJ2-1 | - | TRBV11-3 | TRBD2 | CASSWAWASGRSSYNEQFF | TGTGCCAGCAGCTGGGCTTGGGCTAGCGGGAGGTCCTCCTACAATGAGCAGTTCTTC
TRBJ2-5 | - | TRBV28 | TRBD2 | CASSGSGRVQETQYF | TGTGCCAGCAGCGGTAGCGGGAGGGTCCAAGAGACCCAGTACTTC
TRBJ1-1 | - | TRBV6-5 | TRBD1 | CASSYLGTVTEAFF | TGTGCCAGCAGTTACTTGGGGACAGTCACTGAAGCTTTCTTT
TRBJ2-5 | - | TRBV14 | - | CASSQLGTQYF | TGTGCCAGCAGCCAATTAGGAACCCAGTACTTC
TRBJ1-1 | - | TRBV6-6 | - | CASLGITEAFF | TGTGCCAGCTTGGGAATCACTGAAGCTTTCTTT
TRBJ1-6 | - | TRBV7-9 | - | CASSTRTAGSSPLHF | TGTGCCAGCAGCACTCGGACGGCTGGGAGTTCACCCCTCCACTTT
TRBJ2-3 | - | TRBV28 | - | CASSSPPDITDTQYF | TGTGCCAGCAGTTCTCCCCCGGACATAACAGATACGCAGTATTTT
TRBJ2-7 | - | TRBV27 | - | CASTPTGVGRYEQYF | TGTGCCAGCACTCCGACGGGGGTGGGCAGGTACGAGCAGTACTTC
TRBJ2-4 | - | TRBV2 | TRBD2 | CASLRGGVNIQYF | TGTGCCAGTCTTCGGGGGGGAGTAAACATTCAGTACTTC
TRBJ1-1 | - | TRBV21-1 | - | CASSKEEGETEAFF | TGTGCCAGCAGCAAAGAAGAGGGGGAAACTGAAGCTTTCTTT
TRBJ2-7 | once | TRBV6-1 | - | CASSYTHSTDYEQYF | TGTGCCAGCAGCTATACCCATTCGACAGATTACGAGCAGTACTTC
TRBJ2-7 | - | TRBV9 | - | CASSVGMGTGFYEQYF | TGTGCCAGCAGCGTAGGTATGGGGACGGGATTCTACGAGCAGTACTTC
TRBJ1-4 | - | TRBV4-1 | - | CASSPPAISTSYNEKLFF | TGCGCCAGCAGCCCGCCCGCGATCTCCACCTCTTATAATGAAAAACTGTTTTTT
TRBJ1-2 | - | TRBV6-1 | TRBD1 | CASSEAGDRGKGNYGYTF | TGTGCCAGCAGTGAGGCCGGCGACAGGGGAAAGGGTAACTATGGCTACACCTTC
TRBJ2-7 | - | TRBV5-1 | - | CASSTGPPSYEQYF | TGCGCCAGCAGTACGGGTCCCCCTTCCTACGAGCAGTACTTC
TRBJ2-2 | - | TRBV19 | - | CASSIAARLAGELFF | TGTGCCAGTAGTATAGCCGCTCGGCTAGCCGGGGAGCTGTTTTTT
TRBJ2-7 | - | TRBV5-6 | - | CASSLDGDSYEQYF | TGTGCCAGCAGCTTGGATGGCGACTCCTACGAGCAGTACTTC